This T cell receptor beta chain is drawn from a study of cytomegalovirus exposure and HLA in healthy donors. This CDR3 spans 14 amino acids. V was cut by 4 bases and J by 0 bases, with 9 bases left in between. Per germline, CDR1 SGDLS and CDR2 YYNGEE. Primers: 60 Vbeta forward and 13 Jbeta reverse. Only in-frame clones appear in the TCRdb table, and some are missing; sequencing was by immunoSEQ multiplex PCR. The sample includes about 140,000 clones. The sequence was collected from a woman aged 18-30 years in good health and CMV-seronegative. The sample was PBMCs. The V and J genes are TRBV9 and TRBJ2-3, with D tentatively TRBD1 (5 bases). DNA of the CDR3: TGTGCCAGCAGCACCCGACAGAGCACAGATACGCAGTATTTT. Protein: CASSTRQSTDTQYF.